Shown below are 11 T cell receptor beta chains from a single sample sequenced in a study of regulatory T cells in long-lasting Graves disease. Indicated time point: newly diagnosed GD, antithyroid drugs for less than 3 months. RNA isolated from PBMCs was used to make the TCR library. Sequencing libraries for TCR beta were prepared with iRepertoire HTBI primers and Arm-PCR of CDR3 regions. TCRdb used MiXCR to reprocess the multiplex PCR reads, holding one entry per CDR3 protein. The top ten hold over 20% of the sample, which has approximately 250,000 distinct CDR3 sequences, approximately 16% seen once. Sequences were derived from peripheral blood mononuclear cells (PBMCs), sampled at new diagnosis, from a patient treated with antithyroid drugs. These receptors came from a female donor with Graves disease.

This clonotype was detected many times. The chain carries TRBV11-3 and TRBJ2-1; D might be TRBD2 (6 bases). V shed 5 bases and J shed 4 bases, with 15 bases lying between them. This CDR3 has 15 residues. Germline values: CDR1 SGHNT, CDR2 YENEEA. The CDR3 loop reads CASSPHVGGYNEQFF. CDR3 in DNA: TGTGCCAGCAGCCCACACGTGGGAGGATACAATGAGCAGTTCTTC.

The gene calls are TRBV7-3 and TRBJ1-1; D might be TRBD1 (5 bases). In germline, CDR1 is SGHTA, CDR2 FQGTGA. The CDR3 runs to 17 residues. The germline V and J ends were trimmed by 5 bases and 4 bases, with 23 bases remaining between them. DNA for the CDR3: TGTGCCAGCAGCCAGGGTGGCAGGGAGAACGGGGCCACTGAAGCTTTCTTT. Translation gives CASSQGGRENGATEAFF. Combining the CDR3 with reference TRBV7-3 and TRBJ1-1 gives the whole variable domain GAGVSQTPSNKVTEKGKYVELRCDPISGHTALYWYRQSLGQGPEFLIYFQGTGAADDSGLPNDRFFAVRPEGSVSTLKIQRTERGDSAVYLCASSQGGRENGATEAFFGQGTRLTVV.

This clonotype was counted ten times or more. The J gene is TRBJ2-5, the V gene TRBV20-1; 13 positions match TRBD2. The CDR3 has 20 amino acids. Germline CDR1 is DFQATT and CDR2 is SNEGSKA (reference sequence). The V gene end was trimmed by 0 bases and the J gene end by 5 bases; junction bases not matched to a gene: 18. This CDR3 is CSARELAGGPQWGSLETQYF. The CDR3 DNA is TGCAGTGCTAGAGAACTAGCGGGAGGGCCTCAGTGGGGATCTCTGGAGACCCAGTACTTC.

This chain connects TRBV19 to TRBJ2-2; 7 bases match TRBD1. V trimming: 5 bases; J trimming: 2 bases; junction bases outside the gene matches: 11. In germline, CDR1 is LNHDA, CDR2 SQIVND (reference sequence). The CDR3 covers 17 residues. CDR3 in DNA: TGTGCCAGTAGTCCATGGACCGGGACAGCTAACACCGGGGAGCTGTTTTTT. Translation gives CASSPWTGTANTGELFF. Using reference TRBV19 and TRBJ2-2 for the parts outside the CDR3, the full variable domain is DGGITQSPKYLFRKEGQNVTLSCEQNLNHDAMYWYRQDPGQGLRLIYYSQIVNDFQKGDIAEGYSVSREKKESFPLTVTSAQKNPTAFYLCASSPWTGTANTGELFFGEGSRLTVL.

There are many counts of this clonotype. CDR3 coding DNA: TGCAGCGTTGACCAGGGGGGGAGCACAGATACGCAGTATTTT. Protein sequence: CSVDQGGSTDTQYF. The chain combines TRBV29-1 with TRBJ2-3; possibly TRBD1 or TRBD2 for D (7 bases each). Looked up from germline, CDR1 is SQVTM and CDR2 is ANQGSEA. The CDR3 consists of 14 residues. The ends were cut back, 3 bases at V and 0 bases at J, with 10 bases in the middle.

The V and J genes are TRBV20-1 and TRBJ2-1; D gene ambiguous. The V and J ends lost 5 bases and 9 bases respectively, with 14 bases between them. The CDR3 totals 12 residues. In germline, CDR1 is DFQATT, CDR2 SNEGSKA (reference sequence). This CDR3 reads CSARTYFSEQFF. CDR3 DNA: TGCAGTGCTCGGACCTATTTCAGTGAGCAGTTCTTC.

This clonotype was observed many times. Here the CDR3 reads CASSQTFWPGTEAFF. In nucleotides, the CDR3 is TGTGCCAGCAGCCAAACCTTTTGGCCAGGGACTGAAGCTTTCTTT. V and J are TRBV2 and TRBJ1-1, with D maybe TRBD1 (5 bases). Trimming cost V 6 bases and J 5 bases, with 19 bases left between them. Germline values: CDR1 SNHLY, CDR2 FYNNEI. The CDR3 is 15 amino acids.

This clonotype was counted many times. The chain joins TRBV6-1 to TRBJ2-7; D is unresolved. Trimming removed 3 bases from V and 7 bases from J, with 13 bases in between. Germline CDR1 and CDR2: MNHNS and SASEGT. The CDR3 runs to 13 residues. CDR3 in DNA: TGTGCCAGCAGTGAGGCGTCAATTGCGGAGCAGTACTTC. Its translation: CASSEASIAEQYF.

At least ten counts were recorded for this clonotype. The chain links TRBV6-2 or TRBV6-3 to TRBJ2-1, with 7 positions matching TRBD1. V was pared by 11 bases and J by 6 bases, with 16 bases of the junction left unmatched. CDR3 size: 15 residues. Germline values: CDR1 MNHEY, CDR2 SVGEGT. CDR3 nucleotides: TGTGCCCGGCCCCAGAACAGGGGTAGGTGCAATGAGCAGTTCTTC. Its translation: CARPQNRGRCNEQFF.

This clonotype was seen ten or more times. V gene TRBV30 combines with J gene TRBJ2-1; possible D gene TRBD2, 7 bases. The CDR3 extends over 16 amino acids. Germline V gene lookup returns CDR1 GTSNPN and CDR2 SVGIG (reference sequence). With 3 bases removed from V and 7 bases from J, the gap between germline ends came to 22 bases. CDR3 protein: CAWRTRGGGGWNEQFF. The CDR3 DNA reads as TGTGCCTGGAGGACTAGGGGGGGAGGGGGTTGGAATGAGCAGTTCTTC.

This clonotype was observed at least ten times. The V call is TRBV3-1, the J call TRBJ1-2; 9 nucleotides agree with TRBD1. The CDR3 is made up of 16 amino acids. Germline CDR1 is LGHDT and CDR2 is YNNKEL (reference sequence). The trim removed 3 bases at V and 4 bases at J, leaving 9 bases unmatched. DNA of the CDR3: TGTGCCAGCAGCCAGTATTCTACGGGACAGGGCTATGGCTACACCTTC. Amino acids: CASSQYSTGQGYGYTF.